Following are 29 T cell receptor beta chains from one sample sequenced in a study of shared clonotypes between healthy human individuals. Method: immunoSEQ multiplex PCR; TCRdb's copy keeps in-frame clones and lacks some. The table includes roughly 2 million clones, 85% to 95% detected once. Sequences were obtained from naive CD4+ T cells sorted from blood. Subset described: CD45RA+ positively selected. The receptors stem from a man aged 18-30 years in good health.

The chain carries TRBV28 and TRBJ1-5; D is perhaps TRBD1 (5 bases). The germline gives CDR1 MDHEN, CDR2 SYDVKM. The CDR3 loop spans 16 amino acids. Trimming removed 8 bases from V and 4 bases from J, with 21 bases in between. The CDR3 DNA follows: TGTGCCAGCCTTGACAGCCGGGGGGGGAGGAATCAGCCCCAGCATTTT. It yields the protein CASLDSRGGRNQPQHF.

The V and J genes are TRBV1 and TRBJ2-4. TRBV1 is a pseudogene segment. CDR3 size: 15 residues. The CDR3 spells CTSSQGEWGQNIQYF. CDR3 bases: TGCACCAGCAGCCAAGGGGAGTGGGGACAAAACATTCAGTACTTC.

The CDR3 spells CASSEDGGGSDTQYF. CDR3 bases: TGTGCCAGCAGTGAAGACGGCGGGGGGTCGGATACGCAGTATTTT. The chain has TRBV25-1 and TRBJ2-3, with TRBD2 matching over 8 bases. This CDR3 region has 15 residues. With 2 bases clipped from V and 6 bases from J, the junction kept 7 bases outside the gene matches. CDR1 MGHDK and CDR2 SYGVNS come from the germline V gene.

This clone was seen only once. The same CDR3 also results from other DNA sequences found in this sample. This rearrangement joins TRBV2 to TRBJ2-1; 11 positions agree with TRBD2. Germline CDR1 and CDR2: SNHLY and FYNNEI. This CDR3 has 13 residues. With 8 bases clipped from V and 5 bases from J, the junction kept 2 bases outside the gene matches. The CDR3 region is CASGTSGNNEQFF. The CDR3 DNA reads TGTGCCAGCGGGACTAGCGGTAACAATGAGCAGTTCTTC.

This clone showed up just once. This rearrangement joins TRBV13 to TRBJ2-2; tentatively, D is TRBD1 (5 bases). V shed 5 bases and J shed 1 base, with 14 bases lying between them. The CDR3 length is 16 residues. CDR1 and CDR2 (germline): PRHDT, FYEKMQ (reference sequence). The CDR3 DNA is TGTGCCAGCAGCCCTAGGACACCACAGAACACCGGGGAGCTGTTTTTT. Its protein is CASSPRTPQNTGELFF.

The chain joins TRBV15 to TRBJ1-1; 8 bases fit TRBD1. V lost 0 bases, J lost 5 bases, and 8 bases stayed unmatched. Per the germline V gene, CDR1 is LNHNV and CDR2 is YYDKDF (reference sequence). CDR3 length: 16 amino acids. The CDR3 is CATSRDRQGARTEAFF. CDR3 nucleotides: TGTGCCACCAGCAGAGATCGGCAGGGGGCGAGGACTGAAGCTTTCTTT.

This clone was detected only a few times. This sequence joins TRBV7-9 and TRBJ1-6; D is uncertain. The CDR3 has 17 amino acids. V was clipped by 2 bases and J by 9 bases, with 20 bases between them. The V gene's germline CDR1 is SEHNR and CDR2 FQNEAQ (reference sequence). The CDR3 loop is CASSLLMTPGGSSPLHF. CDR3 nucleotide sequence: TGTGCCAGCAGCTTATTGATGACTCCGGGAGGTAGTTCACCCCTCCACTTT. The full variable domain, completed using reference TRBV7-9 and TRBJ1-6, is DTGVSQNPRHKITKRGQNVTFRCDPISEHNRLYWYRQTLGQGPEFLTYFQNEAQLEKSRLLSDRFSAERPKGSFSTLEIQRTEQGDSAMYLCASSLLMTPGGSSPLHFGNGTRLTVT.

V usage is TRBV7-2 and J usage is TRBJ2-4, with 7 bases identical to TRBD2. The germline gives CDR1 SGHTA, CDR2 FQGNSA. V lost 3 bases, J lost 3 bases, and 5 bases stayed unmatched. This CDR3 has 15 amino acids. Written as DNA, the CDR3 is TGTGCCAGCAGCTTGGGAGCGGGGTTCAAAAACATTCAGTACTTC. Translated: CASSLGAGFKNIQYF.

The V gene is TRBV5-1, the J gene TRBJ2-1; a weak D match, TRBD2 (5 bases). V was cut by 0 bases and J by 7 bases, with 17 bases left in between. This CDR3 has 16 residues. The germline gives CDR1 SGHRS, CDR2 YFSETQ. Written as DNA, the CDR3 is TGCGCCAGCAGCTTGGGATCAGCGGACGGGTGGAATGAGCAGTTCTTC. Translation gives CASSLGSADGWNEQFF.

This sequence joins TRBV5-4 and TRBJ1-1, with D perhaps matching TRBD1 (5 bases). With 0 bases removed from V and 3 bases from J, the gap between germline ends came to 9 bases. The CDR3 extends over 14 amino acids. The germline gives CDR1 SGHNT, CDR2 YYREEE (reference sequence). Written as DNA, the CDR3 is TGTGCCAGCAGCTTGGGAGGGGTAGACACTGAAGCTTTCTTT. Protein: CASSLGGVDTEAFF.

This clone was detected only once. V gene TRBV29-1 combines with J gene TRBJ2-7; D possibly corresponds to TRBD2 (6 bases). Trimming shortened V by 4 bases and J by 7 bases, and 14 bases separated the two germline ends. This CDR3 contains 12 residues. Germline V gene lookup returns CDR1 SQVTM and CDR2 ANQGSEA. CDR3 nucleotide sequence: TGCAGCGTTGGACGGGGGTCTGATGAGCAGTACTTC. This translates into CSVGRGSDEQYF.

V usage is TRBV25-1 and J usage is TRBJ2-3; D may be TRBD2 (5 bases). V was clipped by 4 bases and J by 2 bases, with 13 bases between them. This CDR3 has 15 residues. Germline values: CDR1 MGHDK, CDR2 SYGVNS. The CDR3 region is CASSAEGLTTDTQYF. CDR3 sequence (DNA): TGTGCCAGCAGTGCAGAGGGCCTGACCACAGATACGCAGTATTTT.

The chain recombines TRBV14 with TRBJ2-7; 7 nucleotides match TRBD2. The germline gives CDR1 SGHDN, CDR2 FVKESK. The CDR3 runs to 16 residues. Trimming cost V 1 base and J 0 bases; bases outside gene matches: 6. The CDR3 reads CASSQVLGGNSYEQYF. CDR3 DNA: TGTGCCAGCAGCCAAGTTCTCGGGGGGAACTCCTACGAGCAGTACTTC.

This CDR3 reads CASSVFRGGEAFF. The CDR3 nucleotides are TGTGCCAGCAGTGTCTTTCGGGGGGGTGAAGCTTTCTTT. The genes are TRBV2 and TRBJ1-1; possible D gene TRBD1, 5 bases. The CDR3 runs 13 residues. V gave up 4 bases and J gave up 7 bases, with 13 bases separating them. Germline assignment: CDR1 SNHLY and CDR2 FYNNEI.

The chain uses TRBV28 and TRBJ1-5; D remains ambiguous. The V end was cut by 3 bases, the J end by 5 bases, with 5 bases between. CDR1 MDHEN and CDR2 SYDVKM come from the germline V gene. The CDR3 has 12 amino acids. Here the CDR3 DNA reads TGTGCCAGCAGTTTGGCCCATCAGCCCCAGCATTTT. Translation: CASSLAHQPQHF.

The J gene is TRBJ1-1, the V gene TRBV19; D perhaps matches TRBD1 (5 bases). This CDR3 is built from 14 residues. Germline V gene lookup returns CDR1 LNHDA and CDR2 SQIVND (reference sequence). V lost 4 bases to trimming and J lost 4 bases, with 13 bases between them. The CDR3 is CASSNQGGGTEAFF. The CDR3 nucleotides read TGTGCCAGTAGTAATCAGGGCGGCGGCACTGAAGCTTTCTTT.

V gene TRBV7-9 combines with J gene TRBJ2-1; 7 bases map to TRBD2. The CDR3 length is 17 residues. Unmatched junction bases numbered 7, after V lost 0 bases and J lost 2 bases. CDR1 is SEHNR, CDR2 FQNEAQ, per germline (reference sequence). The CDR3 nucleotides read TGTGCCAGCAGCTTAGCTTTGACTAGCCCAACCTACAATGAGCAGTTCTTC. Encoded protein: CASSLALTSPTYNEQFF.

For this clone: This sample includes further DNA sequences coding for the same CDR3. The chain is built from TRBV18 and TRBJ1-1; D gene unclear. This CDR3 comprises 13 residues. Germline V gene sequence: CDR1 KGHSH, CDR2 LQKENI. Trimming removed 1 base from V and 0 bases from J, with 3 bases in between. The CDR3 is CASSPLMNTEAFF. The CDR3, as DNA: TGTGCCAGCTCACCACTGATGAACACTGAAGCTTTCTTT.

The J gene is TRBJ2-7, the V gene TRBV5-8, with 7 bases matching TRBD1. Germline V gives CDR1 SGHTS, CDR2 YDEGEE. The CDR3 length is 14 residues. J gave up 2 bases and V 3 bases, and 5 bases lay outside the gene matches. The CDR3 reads CASSSTGKAYEQYF. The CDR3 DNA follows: TGTGCCAGCAGCTCGACAGGGAAGGCCTACGAGCAGTACTTC.

The CDR3 here is CASSSGLVGNSPLHF. The CDR3 region has the DNA TGTGCCAGCAGCTCGGGGTTAGTGGGCAATTCACCCCTCCACTTT. The chain recombines TRBV5-4 with TRBJ1-6; no reliable D call. This CDR3 is built from 15 residues. The germline V and J ends were trimmed by 3 bases and 7 bases, with 14 bases remaining between them. Germline CDR1 is SGHNT and CDR2 is YYREEE (reference sequence).

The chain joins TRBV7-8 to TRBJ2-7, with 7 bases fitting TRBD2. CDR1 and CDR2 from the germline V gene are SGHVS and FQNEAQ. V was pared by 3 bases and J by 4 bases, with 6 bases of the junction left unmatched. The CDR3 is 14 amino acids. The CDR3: CASSFSGEGYEQYF. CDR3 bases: TGTGCCAGCAGCTTTAGTGGGGAGGGTTACGAGCAGTACTTC.

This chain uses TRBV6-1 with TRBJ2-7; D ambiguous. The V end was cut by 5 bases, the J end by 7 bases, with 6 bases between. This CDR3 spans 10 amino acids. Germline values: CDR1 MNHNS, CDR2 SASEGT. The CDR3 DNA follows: TGTGCCAGCAGTTTAGGAGAGCAGTACTTC. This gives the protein CASSLGEQYF.

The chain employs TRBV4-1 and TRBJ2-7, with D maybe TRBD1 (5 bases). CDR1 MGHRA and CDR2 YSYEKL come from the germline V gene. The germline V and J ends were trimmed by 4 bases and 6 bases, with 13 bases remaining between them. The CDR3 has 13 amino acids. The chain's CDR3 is CASSRWVGPEQYF. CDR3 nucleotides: TGCGCCAGCAGCCGGTGGGTGGGGCCCGAGCAGTACTTC.

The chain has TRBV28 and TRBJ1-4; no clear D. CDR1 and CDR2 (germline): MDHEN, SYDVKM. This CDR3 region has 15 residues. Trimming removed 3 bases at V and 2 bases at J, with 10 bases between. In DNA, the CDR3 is TGTGCCAGCAGTTTCCCGGGAATTACTAATGAAAAACTGTTTTTT. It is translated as CASSFPGITNEKLFF.

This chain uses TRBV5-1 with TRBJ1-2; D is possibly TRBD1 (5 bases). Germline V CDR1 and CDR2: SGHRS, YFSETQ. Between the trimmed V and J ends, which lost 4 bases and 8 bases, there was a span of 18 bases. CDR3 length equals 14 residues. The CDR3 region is CASSGGRLGEGYTF. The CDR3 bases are TGCGCCAGCAGCGGCGGGAGGCTAGGGGAGGGCTACACCTTC.

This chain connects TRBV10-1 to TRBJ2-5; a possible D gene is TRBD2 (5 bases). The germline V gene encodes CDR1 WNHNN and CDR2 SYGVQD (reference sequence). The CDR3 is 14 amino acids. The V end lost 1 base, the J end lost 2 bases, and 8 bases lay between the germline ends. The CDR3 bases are TGCGCCAGCAGTGAGTTTGCGGGTCAAGAGACCCAGTACTTC. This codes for CASSEFAGQETQYF.

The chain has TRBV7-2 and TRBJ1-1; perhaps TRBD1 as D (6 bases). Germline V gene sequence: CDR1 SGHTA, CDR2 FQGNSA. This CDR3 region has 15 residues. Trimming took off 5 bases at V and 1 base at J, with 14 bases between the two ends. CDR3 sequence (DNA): TGTGCCAGCAGCCAGTCGGGACACCCGAACACTGAAGCTTTCTTT. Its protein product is CASSQSGHPNTEAFF.

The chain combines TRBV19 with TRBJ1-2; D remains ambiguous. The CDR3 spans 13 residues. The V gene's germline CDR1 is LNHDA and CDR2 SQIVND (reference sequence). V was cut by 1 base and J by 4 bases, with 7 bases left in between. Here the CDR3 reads CASSIGGIYGYTF. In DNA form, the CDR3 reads TGTGCCAGTAGTATAGGGGGAATCTATGGCTACACCTTC. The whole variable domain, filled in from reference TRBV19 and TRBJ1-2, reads DGGITQSPKYLFRKEGQNVTLSCEQNLNHDAMYWYRQDPGQGLRLIYYSQIVNDFQKGDIAEGYSVSREKKESFPLTVTSAQKNPTAFYLCASSIGGIYGYTFGSGTRLTVV.

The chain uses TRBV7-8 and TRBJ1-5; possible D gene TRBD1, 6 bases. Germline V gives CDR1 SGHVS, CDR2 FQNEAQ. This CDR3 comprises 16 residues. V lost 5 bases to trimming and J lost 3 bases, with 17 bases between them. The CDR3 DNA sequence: TGTGCCAGCAGCCCCCTTCGGCAGGGGCTCAATCAGCCCCAGCATTTT. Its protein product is CASSPLRQGLNQPQHF.